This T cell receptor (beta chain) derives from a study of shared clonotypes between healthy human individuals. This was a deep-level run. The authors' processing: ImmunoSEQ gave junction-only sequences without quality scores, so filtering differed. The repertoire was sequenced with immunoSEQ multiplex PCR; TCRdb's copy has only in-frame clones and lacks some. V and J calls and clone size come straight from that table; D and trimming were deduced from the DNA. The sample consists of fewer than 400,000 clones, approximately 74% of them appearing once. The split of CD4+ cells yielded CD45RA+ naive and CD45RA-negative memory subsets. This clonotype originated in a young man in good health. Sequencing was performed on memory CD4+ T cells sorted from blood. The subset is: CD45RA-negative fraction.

The CDR3 spells CASRAEGDSAQHF. For the CDR3, the DNA is TGTGCCAGCAGGGCTGAGGGGGATTCGGCCCAGCATTTT. The rearrangement uses TRBV7-2 and TRBJ1-5; D perhaps matches TRBD1 (6 bases). Germline CDR1 reads SGHTA; CDR2 reads FQGNSA. This CDR3 has 13 residues. Trimming cost V 6 bases and J 11 bases, with 17 bases left between them.